This paragraph reports one T cell receptor beta chain. Its target is unknown. V was cut by 1 base and J by 1 base, with 7 bases left in between. CDR3 length: 15 amino acids. From germline, CDR1 is SGHTA and CDR2 FQGTGA. This specimen comes from a study of T cell responses to AZD1222 COVID-19 vaccine. The study's findings and limits: Scientists sampled the repertoires only once the peak T cell response had passed.

Clones were read by immunoSEQ multiplex PCR, and TCRdb kept only the in-frame ones, dropping some. The top ten clones hold approximately 17% of a sample with 150,000 or so clones, under 95% of them seen once. The receptor was derived from an adult in good health. Specimen: peripheral blood, collected on day 0 of AZD1222 vaccination. V usage is TRBV7-3 and J usage is TRBJ2-2; possibly TRBD2 for D (6 bases). The chain's CDR3 is CASSLNSGNTGELFF. In DNA, the CDR3 is TGTGCCAGCAGCTTAAATAGCGGGAACACCGGGGAGCTGTTTTTT. Complete variable domain (other parts from reference TRBV7-3 and TRBJ2-2): GAGVSQTPSNKVTEKGKYVELRCDPISGHTALYWYRQSLGQGPEFLIYFQGTGAADDSGLPNDRFFAVRPEGSVSTLKIQRTERGDSAVYLCASSLNSGNTGELFFGEGSRLTVL.